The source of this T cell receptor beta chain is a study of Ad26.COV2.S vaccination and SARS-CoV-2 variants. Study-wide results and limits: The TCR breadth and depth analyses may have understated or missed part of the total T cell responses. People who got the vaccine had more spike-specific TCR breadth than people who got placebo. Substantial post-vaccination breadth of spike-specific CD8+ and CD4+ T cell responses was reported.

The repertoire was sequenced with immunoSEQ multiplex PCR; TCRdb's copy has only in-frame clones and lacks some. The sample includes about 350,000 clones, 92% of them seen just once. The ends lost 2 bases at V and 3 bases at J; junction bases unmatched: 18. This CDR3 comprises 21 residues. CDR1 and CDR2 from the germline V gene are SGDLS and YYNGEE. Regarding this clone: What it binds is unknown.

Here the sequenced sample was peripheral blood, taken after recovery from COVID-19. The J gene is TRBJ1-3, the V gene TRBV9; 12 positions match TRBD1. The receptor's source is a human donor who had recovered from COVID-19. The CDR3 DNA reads TGTGCCAGCAGCGTTTTTGACGCCGGGACAGGGGGCCCCGTCTTTGGAAACACCATATATTTT. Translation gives CASSVFDAGTGGPVFGNTIYF. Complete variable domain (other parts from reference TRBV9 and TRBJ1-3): DSGVTQTPKHLITATGQRVTLRCSPRSGDLSVYWYQQSLDQGLQFLIQYYNGEERAKGNILERFSAQQFPDLHSELNLSSLELGDSALYFCASSVFDAGTGGPVFGNTIYFGEGSWLTVV.